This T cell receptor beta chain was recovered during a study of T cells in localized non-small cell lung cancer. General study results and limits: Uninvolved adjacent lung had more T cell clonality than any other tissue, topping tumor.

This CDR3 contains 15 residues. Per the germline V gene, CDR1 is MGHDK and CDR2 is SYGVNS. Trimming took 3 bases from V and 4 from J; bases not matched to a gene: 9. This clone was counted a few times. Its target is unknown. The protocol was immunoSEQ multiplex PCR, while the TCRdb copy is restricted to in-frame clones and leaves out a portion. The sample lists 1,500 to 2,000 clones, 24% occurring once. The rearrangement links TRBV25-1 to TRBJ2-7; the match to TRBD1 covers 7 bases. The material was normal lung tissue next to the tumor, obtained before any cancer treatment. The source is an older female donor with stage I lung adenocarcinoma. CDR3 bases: TGTGCCAGCAGTGACCCAGGGGGTGTTTGGTACGAGCAGTACTTC. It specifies CASSDPGGVWYEQYF.